A single sample gave rise to the 29 T cell receptor beta chains below, sequenced in a study of cytomegalovirus exposure and HLA in healthy donors. The PCR employed 60 Vbeta primers together with 13 Jbeta primers. Profiled with immunoSEQ multiplex PCR; TCRdb holds only in-frame clones, not every one. This table holds about 120,000 clones, approximately 87% found once. Input material: PBMCs. Receptors were obtained from a young man in good health and CMV-seropositive.

This clone occurred a few times. Other DNA sequences within the sample encode an identical CDR3. The rearrangement links TRBV28 to TRBJ2-7; D is unclear. This CDR3 contains 11 residues. Per the germline V gene, CDR1 is MDHEN and CDR2 is SYDVKM. V was clipped by 4 bases and J by 3 bases, with 4 bases between them. CDR3 protein: CASSSVYEQYF. Here the CDR3 DNA reads TGTGCCAGCAGTTCGGTCTACGAGCAGTACTTC.

This clone came up once. The CDR3 reads CASSYGQGNTEAFF. The CDR3, as DNA: TGCGCCAGCAGCTACGGACAGGGCAACACTGAAGCTTTCTTT. The chain employs TRBV5-1 and TRBJ1-1; 8 bases fit TRBD1. V lost 3 bases, J lost 2 bases, and 3 bases stayed unmatched. The germline gives CDR1 SGHRS, CDR2 YFSETQ. This CDR3 region has 14 residues. The full variable domain, its missing parts supplied by reference TRBV5-1 and TRBJ1-1, is KAGVTQTPRYLIKTRGQQVTLSCSPISGHRSVSWYQQTPGQGLQFLFEYFSETQRNKGNFPGRFSGRQFSNSRSEMNVSTLELGDSALYLCASSYGQGNTEAFFGQGTRLTVV.

The chain has TRBV13 and TRBJ2-5; 8 bases map to TRBD2. With V trimmed by 4 bases and J by 2 bases, 6 bases remained unmatched. This CDR3 contains 15 residues. Germline values: CDR1 PRHDT, CDR2 FYEKMQ (reference sequence). CDR3 DNA sequence: TGTGCCAGCAGCTCCACCGGGACTAGGCAAGAGACCCAGTACTTC. It is translated as CASSSTGTRQETQYF. The complete variable domain, with remaining parts taken from reference TRBV13 and TRBJ2-5, reads AAGVIQSPRHLIKEKRETATLKCYPIPRHDTVYWYQQGPGQDPQFLISFYEKMQSDKGSIPDRFSAQQFSDYHSELNMSSLELGDSALYFCASSSTGTRQETQYFGPGTRLLVL.

This clone has more than one count but fewer than ten. The gene calls are TRBV6-5 and TRBJ1-4; no reliable D call. Germline V gives CDR1 MNHEY, CDR2 SVGAGI. This CDR3 has 15 amino acids. V gave up 0 bases and J gave up 7 bases, with 12 bases separating them. Here the CDR3 DNA reads TGTGCCAGCAGTTACTCGACCGCGGAGTCTGAAAAACTGTTTTTT. This gives the protein CASSYSTAESEKLFF.

This clone was seen only a few times. The rearrangement uses TRBV5-4 and TRBJ2-7; tentative D call: TRBD1 (6 bases). Trimming removed 0 bases from V and 3 bases from J, with 10 bases in between. CDR1 is SGHNT and CDR2 is YYREEE in the germline V gene (reference sequence). The CDR3 loop spans 14 amino acids. CDR3: CASSLDRGGYEQYF. The CDR3 DNA sequence: TGTGCCAGCAGCTTGGACAGAGGGGGCTACGAGCAGTACTTC.

This sequence joins TRBV4-1 and TRBJ1-1; 12 bases align to TRBD1. The CDR3 contains 17 residues. The ends lost 1 base at V and 0 bases at J; junction bases unmatched: 3. Germline loops: CDR1 MGHRA, CDR2 YSYEKL. This CDR3 reads CASSQGDRGQMNTEAFF. As DNA, the CDR3 is TGCGCCAGCAGCCAAGGGGACAGGGGGCAAATGAACACTGAAGCTTTCTTT.

This clone showed up just once. This chain links TRBV6-1 with TRBJ1-1; D not resolved. The germline gives CDR1 MNHNS, CDR2 SASEGT. This CDR3 comprises 14 residues. The V end lost 7 bases, the J end lost 2 bases, and 14 bases lay between the germline ends. The CDR3 nucleotides are TGTGCCAGCAAACAAGGAGCGCCAAACACTGAAGCTTTCTTT. This gives the protein CASKQGAPNTEAFF.

This chain joins TRBV11-2 and TRBJ2-5; D remains unclear. The V end lost 0 bases, the J end lost 1 base, and 9 bases lay between the germline ends. The V gene's germline CDR1 is SGHAT and CDR2 FQNNGV. CDR3 length equals 15 residues. The CDR3 coding sequence is TGTGCCAGCAGCTTAGATTACACAGCCCAAGAGACCCAGTACTTC. Translating gives CASSLDYTAQETQYF.

Points on this clone: Additional DNA sequences in this sample encode the identical CDR3. V usage is TRBV18 and J usage is TRBJ2-7, with 9 bases aligning to TRBD2. Unmatched junction bases numbered 6, after V lost 3 bases and J lost 0 bases. Germline lookup yields CDR1 KGHSH and CDR2 LQKENI. This CDR3 is 16 amino acids long. In nucleotides, the CDR3 is TGTGCCAGCTCACCCCCCAGCGGGGGGATCTCCTACGAGCAGTACTTC. Translating it yields CASSPPSGGISYEQYF.

The V and J genes are TRBV5-4 and TRBJ2-5; no clear D gene. The DNA end lines up better with TRBJ2-7; the J call may be wrong. Germline CDR1 is SGHNT and CDR2 is YYREEE (reference sequence). The CDR3 contains 14 residues. CDR3 region: CASSSELNSYEQYF. In DNA form, the CDR3 reads TGTGCCAGCAGCTCCGAATTAAACAGCTACGAGCAGTACTTC.

The chain recombines TRBV28 with TRBJ1-2; D uncertain. Trimming shortened V by 10 bases and J by 0 bases, and 12 bases separated the two germline ends. The length of the CDR3 is 13 residues. Germline V gene sequence: CDR1 MDHEN, CDR2 SYDVKM. CDR3 nucleotides: TGTGCCAACTCAGGAAGAGCTAACTATGGCTACACCTTC. This gives the protein CANSGRANYGYTF.

The chain couples TRBV30 to TRBJ1-1; no clear D gene. Per germline, CDR1 GTSNPN and CDR2 SVGIG (reference sequence). The CDR3 covers 13 residues. Trimming pared 4 bases from V and 1 base from J, leaving 10 bases between. The CDR3 sequence: CAWTNGGNTEAFF. Written as DNA, the CDR3 is TGTGCCTGGACCAACGGCGGGAACACTGAAGCTTTCTTT.

This chain joins TRBV18 and TRBJ1-2; TRBD1 agrees at 8 bases. The V segment lost 3 bases and the J segment 2 bases; nucleotides outside the gene matches: 2. The CDR3 loop spans 14 amino acids. CDR1 KGHSH and CDR2 LQKENI come from the germline V gene. For the CDR3, the DNA is TGTGCCAGCTCACCGGACAGGGCCAACTATGGCTACACCTTC. Translation: CASSPDRANYGYTF.

V gene TRBV7-9 combines with J gene TRBJ2-5; D may be TRBD2 (6 bases). The V gene lost 5 bases and the J gene lost 7 bases, with 11 bases spanning the gap. Per the germline V gene, CDR1 is SEHNR and CDR2 is FQNEAQ (reference sequence). The CDR3 spans 12 residues. Written as DNA, the CDR3 is TGTGCCAGCAGCCTCCCCGGGGGGACCCAGTACTTC. It encodes CASSLPGGTQYF.

The J gene is TRBJ1-2, the V gene TRBV27; the match to TRBD1 covers 8 bases. V shed 1 base, J shed 6 bases, and the junction held 13 bases outside the gene matches. The CDR3 loop spans 17 amino acids. The germline CDR1 and CDR2 sequences are MNHEY and SMNVEV (reference sequence). Written as DNA, the CDR3 is TGTGCCAGCAGTTTATTCTCCACAGGGGGGATGGGTAATGGCTACACCTTC. Its translation is CASSLFSTGGMGNGYTF.

This clone has just a few counts. The chain carries TRBV10-3 and TRBJ1-6; possible D gene TRBD1, 6 bases. Germline V CDR1 and CDR2: ENHRY, SYGVKD. Between the trimmed V and J ends, which lost 4 bases and 7 bases, there was a span of 11 bases. This CDR3 region has 14 residues. This CDR3 is CAISGNRENSPLHF. For the CDR3, the DNA is TGTGCCATCAGTGGGAACAGGGAAAATTCACCCCTCCACTTT.

The chain has TRBV19 and TRBJ1-2; 7 nucleotides match TRBD1. Germline V lookup: CDR1 LNHDA, CDR2 SQIVND (reference sequence). This CDR3 has 14 residues. J was trimmed by 0 bases and V by 8 bases; bases with no gene match: 6. The CDR3 DNA sequence: TGTGCCAGTTCACAGGGGCCAGCTAACTATGGCTACACCTTC. It yields the protein CASSQGPANYGYTF. Filled out from reference TRBV19 and TRBJ1-2, the complete variable domain reads DGGITQSPKYLFRKEGQNVTLSCEQNLNHDAMYWYRQDPGQGLRLIYYSQIVNDFQKGDIAEGYSVSREKKESFPLTVTSAQKNPTAFYLCASSQGPANYGYTFGSGTRLTVV.

V gene TRBV28 combines with J gene TRBJ1-5; 7 bases align to TRBD1. The germline V gene has CDR1 MDHEN and CDR2 SYDVKM. There are 15 residues in the CDR3. V dropped 6 bases and J dropped 1; count of bases not matched to a gene: 6. Written as DNA, the CDR3 is TGTGCCAGCAGGACTATGACAGGGAGCAATCAGCCCCAGCATTTT. Translated: CASRTMTGSNQPQHF.

The chain is built from TRBV11-1 and TRBJ2-1; possible D gene TRBD2, 6 bases. The germline V gene encodes CDR1 SGHAT and CDR2 FQDESV (reference sequence). Trimming shortened V by 2 bases and J by 9 bases, and 8 bases separated the two germline ends. This CDR3 has 12 residues. The CDR3 here is CASSLQGGEQFF. CDR3 nucleotides: TGTGCCAGCAGCTTACAGGGAGGTGAGCAGTTCTTC.

The V call is TRBV6-6, the J call TRBJ2-7; 7 bases line up with TRBD1. CDR1 and CDR2 from the germline V gene are MNHNY and SVGAGI (reference sequence). With V trimmed by 5 bases and J by 9 bases, 10 bases remained unmatched. The CDR3 spans 13 residues. CDR3 coding DNA: TGTGCCAGCAGTAGGGACAGCCACCCCGGGCAGTACTTC. As protein: CASSRDSHPGQYF.

V gene TRBV29-1 combines with J gene TRBJ2-5; D uncertain. Between the trimmed V and J ends, which lost 5 bases and 4 bases, there was a span of 14 bases. The CDR3 totals 13 residues. Germline V gene data show CDR1 as SQVTM and CDR2 as ANQGSEA. CDR3 residues: CSVRHLGRETQYF. The CDR3 DNA follows: TGCAGCGTTAGGCACCTAGGAAGAGAGACCCAGTACTTC.

V usage is TRBV7-9 and J usage is TRBJ1-2; weak D call: TRBD1 (6 bases). The germline V and J ends were trimmed by 1 base and 4 bases, with 10 bases remaining between them. The CDR3 is made up of 14 amino acids. The V gene's germline CDR1 is SEHNR and CDR2 FQNEAQ (reference sequence). This CDR3 is CASSLDQGSYGYTF. The CDR3 nucleotides are TGTGCCAGCAGCTTAGACCAGGGGAGCTATGGCTACACCTTC.

This chain links TRBV29-1 with TRBJ2-3, with TRBD1 identical over 7 bases. With 7 bases clipped from V and 1 base from J, the junction kept 14 bases outside the gene matches. This CDR3 spans 16 amino acids. In germline, CDR1 is SQVTM, CDR2 ANQGSEA. The CDR3 coding sequence is TGCAGCGCCGTCTACACGACAGGGTCTGGCACAGATACGCAGTATTTT. Its protein product is CSAVYTTGSGTDTQYF.

The J gene is TRBJ2-7, the V gene TRBV28; 10 bases map to TRBD1. The CDR3 is made up of 15 amino acids. Germline V gene lookup returns CDR1 MDHEN and CDR2 SYDVKM. The J segment lost 2 bases and the V segment lost 7 bases, leaving 8 bases of the junction unmatched. The CDR3 protein is CASTEGGTGAYEQYF. CDR3 in DNA: TGTGCCAGCACCGAAGGGGGGACAGGGGCCTACGAGCAGTACTTC.

The chain recombines TRBV2 with TRBJ2-7, with 7 bases that match TRBD2. Per the germline V gene, CDR1 is SNHLY and CDR2 is FYNNEI. The CDR3 is made up of 15 amino acids. Trimming took 6 bases from V and 1 from J; bases not matched to a gene: 9. The CDR3 reads CASRQEAGTSYEQYF. CDR3 bases: TGTGCCAGCAGGCAGGAAGCGGGGACTTCCTACGAGCAGTACTTC. The variable domain in full, with the rest retrieved from reference TRBV2 and TRBJ2-7, is EPEVTQTPSHQVTQMGQEVILRCVPISNHLYFYWYRQILGQKVEFLVSFYNNEISEKSEIFDDQFSVERPDGSNFTLKIRSTKLEDSAMYFCASRQEAGTSYEQYFGPGTRLTVT.

The chain recombines TRBV2 with TRBJ1-1; 7 bases agree with TRBD1. V lost 7 bases to trimming and J lost 3 bases; unmatched junction nucleotides: 20. The CDR3 totals 18 residues. CDR1 is SNHLY, CDR2 FYNNEI, per germline. CDR3 coding DNA: TGTGCCAGCAATTTAGACAGGGATAAGGGCTTAGGAGACACTGAAGCTTTCTTT. This gives the protein CASNLDRDKGLGDTEAFF. Using reference TRBV2 and TRBJ1-1 for the parts outside the CDR3, the full variable domain is EPEVTQTPSHQVTQMGQEVILRCVPISNHLYFYWYRQILGQKVEFLVSFYNNEISEKSEIFDDQFSVERPDGSNFTLKIRSTKLEDSAMYFCASNLDRDKGLGDTEAFFGQGTRLTVV.

The V and J genes are TRBV6-1 and TRBJ1-1, with D possibly being TRBD1 (6 bases). CDR3 length: 14 amino acids. Germline assignment: CDR1 MNHNS and CDR2 SASEGT. V lost 4 bases and J lost 7, with 16 bases in between. The DNA for the CDR3 is TGTGCCAGCAGTGGACCGACAGGTACTGTTGAAGCTTTCTTT. As protein: CASSGPTGTVEAFF.

This clone showed up just a few times. The chain has TRBV5-1 and TRBJ1-1; D is undetermined. Trimming left V 4 bases short and J 0 bases short, with 19 bases between. The CDR3 runs 17 residues. Per the germline V gene, CDR1 is SGHRS and CDR2 is YFSETQ. The CDR3 DNA reads as TGCGCCAGCAGCCCCACCGACTCGACGGAATTGAACACTGAAGCTTTCTTT. Protein: CASSPTDSTELNTEAFF.

The J gene is TRBJ1-2, the V gene TRBV5-4; D uncertain. Germline lookup yields CDR1 SGHNT and CDR2 YYREEE (reference sequence). The CDR3 is 13 amino acids. Trimming removed 4 bases from V and 0 bases from J, with 7 bases in between. CDR3 sequence reads: CASSQRANYGYTF. The CDR3 DNA reads TGTGCCAGCAGCCAACGCGCTAACTATGGCTACACCTTC.